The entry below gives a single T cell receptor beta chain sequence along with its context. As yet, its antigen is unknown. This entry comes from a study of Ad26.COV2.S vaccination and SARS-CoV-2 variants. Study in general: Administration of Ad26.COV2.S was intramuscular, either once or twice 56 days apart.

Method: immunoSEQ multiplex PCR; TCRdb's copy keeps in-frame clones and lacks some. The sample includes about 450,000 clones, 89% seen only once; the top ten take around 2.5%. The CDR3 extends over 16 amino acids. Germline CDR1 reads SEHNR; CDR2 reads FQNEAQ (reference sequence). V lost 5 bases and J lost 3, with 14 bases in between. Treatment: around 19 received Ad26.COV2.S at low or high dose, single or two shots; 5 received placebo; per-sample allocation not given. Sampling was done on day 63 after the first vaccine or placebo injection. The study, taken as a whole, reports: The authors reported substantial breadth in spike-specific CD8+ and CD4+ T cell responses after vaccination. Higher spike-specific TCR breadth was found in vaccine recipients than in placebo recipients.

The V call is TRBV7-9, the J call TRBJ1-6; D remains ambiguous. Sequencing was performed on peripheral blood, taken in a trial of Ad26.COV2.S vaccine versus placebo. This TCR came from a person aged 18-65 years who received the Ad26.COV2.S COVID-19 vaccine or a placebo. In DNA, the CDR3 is TGTGCCAGCAGCCCAGAGTACGGAATCTATAATTCACCCCTCCACTTT. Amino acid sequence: CASSPEYGIYNSPLHF. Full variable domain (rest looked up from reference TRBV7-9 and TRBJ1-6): DTGVSQNPRHKITKRGQNVTFRCDPISEHNRLYWYRQTLGQGPEFLTYFQNEAQLEKSRLLSDRFSAERPKGSFSTLEIQRTEQGDSAMYLCASSPEYGIYNSPLHFGNGTRLTVT.